This T cell receptor (beta chain) derives from a study of blood T cells in healthy people across ages. A second PCR of roughly 7 to 11 cycles used a sample-barcoded 5' primer and a J-beta primer mix. TCRdb reprocessed the 5' RACE reads via MiXCR and lists one record per CDR3 protein. The profile shows 800,000 to 1,300,000 distinct CDR3 sequences, roughly 24% of them singletons. As to this clonotype: The antigen remains unidentified.

Germline CDR1 reads DFQATT; CDR2 reads SNEGSKA (reference sequence). The CDR3 runs 16 residues. Between the trimmed V and J ends, which lost 5 bases and 7 bases, there was a span of 23 bases. Staff drew around 10 milliliters of peripheral blood from each donor. Overall study findings and caveats: Among T cells, TCR beta diversity per million cells dropped roughly linearly as age rose.

These records were also assigned to another study, of T cells of mothers and their children. That paper notes: Mothers gave over 8.5 million TCR beta CDR3 reads each, and children roughly 3.3 million each.

The sequence derives from a girl aged 2-9 years in good health. This rearrangement joins TRBV20-1 to TRBJ2-2; D remains unclear. Sequencing was performed on blood. CDR3: CSALEERPLGIGELFF. For the CDR3, the DNA is TGCAGTGCTCTAGAAGAGCGACCGTTAGGTATCGGGGAGCTGTTTTTT.